This TCR beta chain was captured in a study of CD8 T cells in Susac syndrome. The CDR3 extends over 13 amino acids. The ends were cut back, 7 bases at V and 5 bases at J, with 17 bases in the middle. Germline assignment: CDR1 SQVTM and CDR2 ANQGSEA. Through negative isolation, CD4+ and CD8+ T cells were obtained, while TEMRA cells were enriched using FACS. Random hexamers primed reverse transcription of roughly 0.45 to 1 ug RNA. An immunoSEQ multiplex PCR generated amplified TCR beta CDR3 products spanning 54 Vbeta and 13 Jbeta. TCRdb passed the immunoSEQ multiplex PCR reads through MiXCR, listing each CDR3 protein once. The sample contains approximately 75,000 distinct CDR3 sequences, roughly 94% of which appear only once. Points from the study as a whole: In its TCR sequencing and HLA analysis, the study acknowledged that the number of individuals was relatively small.

For this clonotype: Its specificity is unknown.

This rearrangement joins TRBV29-1 to TRBJ1-1; no reliable D call. This TCR came from a human donor in good health. Material for sequencing was CD8+ T cells from PBMCs. The CDR3 DNA is TGCAGCGCCGAGGGCGCCAGAGGTACTGAAGCTTTCTTT. Protein sequence: CSAEGARGTEAFF. Full variable domain (rest looked up from reference TRBV29-1 and TRBJ1-1): SAVISQKPSRDICQRGTSLTIQCQVDSQVTMMFWYRQQPGQSLTLIATANQGSEATYESGFVIDKFPISRPNLTFSTLTVSNMSPEDSSIYLCSAEGARGTEAFFGQGTRLTVV.